The 21 T cell receptor beta chains below were found in one sample sequenced in a study of CD8 T cells in ankylosing spondylitis. Each CDR3 protein is one row after TCRdb ran MiXCR on the 5' RACE reads. The profile covers about 24,000 distinct CDR3 sequences, with approximately 16% appearing a single time and around 28% taken by the ten largest. Sequencing was carried out using blood. The receptors stem from a male donor with ankylosing spondylitis or in good health (not recorded which).

There are a few counts of this clonotype. The CDR3 loop reads CASSKEQSRGETQYF. DNA of the CDR3: TGTGCCAGCAGCAAAGAACAGTCCCGGGGAGAGACCCAGTACTTC. This chain connects TRBV21-1 to TRBJ2-5; the table's D call of TRBD2 was not tested on the DNA. TRBV21-1 is given as a pseudogene. This CDR3 comprises 15 residues.

The chain employs TRBV6-2 or TRBV6-3 and TRBJ2-1, with 9 bases matching TRBD1. Germline V gene sequence: CDR1 MNHEY, CDR2 SVGEGT. The CDR3 consists of 15 residues. V dropped 5 bases and J dropped 7; count of bases not matched to a gene: 9. As DNA, the CDR3 is TGTGCCAGCAGTCGACCGGGACAGGGAGGGAATGAGCAGTTCTTC. It encodes CASSRPGQGGNEQFF.

This clonotype was seen only a few times. CDR3 DNA sequence: TGCAGTGCTCGCTTCCCTCTGGGGTCTGGAAACACCATATATTTT. It is translated as CSARFPLGSGNTIYF. The chain uses TRBV20-1 and TRBJ1-3; no reliable D call. The CDR3 loop spans 15 amino acids. Trimming cost V 5 bases and J 1 base, with 15 bases left between them. The germline V gene encodes CDR1 DFQATT and CDR2 SNEGSKA (reference sequence).

This clonotype appeared many times. This rearrangement joins TRBV10-3 to TRBJ2-5, with D unresolved. The CDR3 runs 14 residues. The V end was cut by 0 bases, the J end by 1 base, with 6 bases between. Germline V gives CDR1 ENHRY, CDR2 SYGVKD. The CDR3: CAISESDLQETQYF. CDR3 DNA: TGTGCCATCAGTGAGTCGGACCTCCAAGAGACCCAGTACTTC.

The chain joins TRBV15 to TRBJ2-4; D is undetermined. The V end was cut by 0 bases, the J end by 4 bases, with 10 bases between. Looked up from germline, CDR1 is LNHNV and CDR2 is YYDKDF (reference sequence). This CDR3 is built from 15 residues. CDR3 residues: CATSRDDGRKNIQYF. The CDR3, as DNA: TGTGCCACCAGCAGAGATGACGGAAGGAAAAACATTCAGTACTTC.

The table lists this clonotype with many counts. This chain links TRBV28 with TRBJ2-7; perhaps TRBD2 as D (5 bases). V lost 2 bases and J 3 bases, leaving 14 bases between the germline ends. This CDR3 spans 15 amino acids. Germline-derived CDR1 and CDR2 are MDHEN and SYDVKM. CDR3 sequence (DNA): TGTGCCAGCAGTTTAGGCGGCGGAGGCTACTACGAGCAGTACGTC. It is translated as CASSLGGGGYYEQYV.

V and J are TRBV6-2 or TRBV6-3 and TRBJ2-2; 9 positions agree with TRBD1. The ends lost 4 bases at V and 4 bases at J; junction bases unmatched: 7. CDR3 length: 16 residues. From germline, CDR1 is MNHEY and CDR2 SVGEGT. The CDR3 reads CASSFGTGSVTGELFF. The CDR3 bases are TGTGCCAGCAGTTTCGGGACAGGGAGTGTCACCGGGGAGCTGTTTTTT.

This chain links TRBV20-1 with TRBJ2-7, with 11 bases fitting TRBD2. This CDR3 region has 13 residues. Germline values: CDR1 DFQATT, CDR2 SNEGSKA (reference sequence). V shed 1 base and J 4 bases; nucleotides not matched to a gene: 0. CDR3 DNA: TGCAGTGCTAGAGGACTAGCGGGGTACGAGCAGTACGTC. Amino acid sequence: CSARGLAGYEQYV.

The J gene is TRBJ2-3, the V gene TRBV10-3; D may correspond to TRBD1 or TRBD2 (6 bases each). The V gene lost 11 bases and the J gene lost 7 bases, with 10 bases spanning the gap. Germline V gives CDR1 ENHRY, CDR2 SYGVKD. This CDR3 is built from 10 residues. The CDR3 is CAVGGNTQYF. Here the CDR3 DNA reads TGTGCCGTAGGGGGGAATACGCAGTATTTT.

The chain joins TRBV7-7 to TRBJ2-7, with 10 bases matching TRBD1. Germline values: CDR1 SSHAT, CDR2 FNYEAQ (reference sequence). V shed 5 bases, J shed 5 bases, and the junction held 9 bases outside the gene matches. The CDR3 spans 15 residues. Here the CDR3 reads CASSREGTGENEQYF. For the CDR3, the DNA is TGTGCCAGCAGCCGAGAGGGGACAGGGGAGAACGAGCAGTACTTC.

This clonotype has a handful of counts. The rearrangement links TRBV6-6 to TRBJ2-3; TRBD2 is a possible D gene (5 bases). There are 11 residues in the CDR3. Germline V gene sequence: CDR1 MNHNY, CDR2 SVGAGI (reference sequence). V was clipped by 8 bases and J by 6 bases, with 9 bases between them. The CDR3 DNA reads as TGTGCCAGCCTGACGGGGGATACGCAGTATTTT. This codes for CASLTGDTQYF.

This clonotype has a handful of counts. The chain recombines TRBV28 with TRBJ2-2; 7 bases fit TRBD1. Germline V gene data show CDR1 as MDHEN and CDR2 as SYDVKM. V lost 7 bases to trimming and J lost 1 base; unmatched junction nucleotides: 9. CDR3 length: 16 amino acids. This CDR3 reads CASISRDSQNTGELFF. The CDR3 DNA follows: TGTGCCAGCATTAGCCGGGACAGCCAGAACACCGGGGAGCTGTTTTTT.

The V gene is TRBV6-2 or TRBV6-3, the J gene TRBJ2-2, with D possibly matching TRBD2 (5 bases). Germline V CDR1 and CDR2: MNHEY, SVGEGT. V gave up 6 bases and J gave up 1 base, with 9 bases separating them. The CDR3 spans 14 residues. The DNA for the CDR3 is TGTGCCAGCAGCGGAGGACGGAACACCGGGGAGCTGTTTTTT. It yields the protein CASSGGRNTGELFF.

There are many counts of this clonotype. This CDR3 reads CASSLGLAYEQYV. In nucleotides, the CDR3 is TGTGCCAGCAGTCTTGGATTGGCCTACGAGCAGTACGTC. The chain is built from TRBV12-3 or TRBV12-4 and TRBJ2-7; no clear D gene. This CDR3 region has 13 residues. V lost 5 bases to trimming and J lost 2 bases, with 10 bases between them.

This clonotype was recorded at least ten times. This rearrangement joins TRBV9 to TRBJ2-2; D is uncertain. Trimming cost V 0 bases and J 0 bases, with 9 bases left between them. The CDR3 consists of 16 residues. Germline V gene lookup returns CDR1 SGDLS and CDR2 YYNGEE. CDR3 residues: CASSVDWLTNTGELFF. CDR3 bases: TGTGCCAGCAGCGTAGATTGGCTCACGAACACCGGGGAGCTGTTTTTT.

In this sample, this clonotype turned up many times. The CDR3 nucleotides read TGTGCCAGCAGCGTGACAGTGACCCAGTACTTC. This translates into CASSVTVTQYF. V and J are TRBV5-6 and TRBJ2-5; weak D call: TRBD1 (5 bases). Looked up from germline, CDR1 is SGHDT and CDR2 is YYEEEE. Trimming cost V 4 bases and J 7 bases, with 8 bases left between them. The CDR3 contains 11 residues.

This clonotype was observed at least ten times. This chain links TRBV20-1 with TRBJ1-1; D unclear. There are 15 residues in the CDR3. In germline, CDR1 is DFQATT, CDR2 SNEGSKA (reference sequence). Trimming left V 1 base short and J 0 bases short, with 12 bases between. The CDR3 spells CSARAPSAVNTEAFF. CDR3 nucleotides: TGCAGTGCTAGAGCCCCGTCGGCGGTGAACACTGAAGCTTTCTTT.

This clonotype was seen a few times. The V call is TRBV5-1, the J call TRBJ2-2; TRBD2 might be the D (6 bases). The CDR3 consists of 16 residues. The germline V gene encodes CDR1 SGHRS and CDR2 YFSETQ. Trimming stripped 4 bases from V and 2 bases from J, with 15 bases between. The CDR3 bases are TGCGCCAGCAGCACGACAGTGGGGGGAAACACCGGGGAGCTGTTTTTT. Translation gives CASSTTVGGNTGELFF.

There are a few counts of this clonotype. The J gene is TRBJ2-2, the V gene TRBV5-5; D is uncertain. The CDR3 runs 16 residues. Trimming stripped 2 bases from V and 1 base from J, with 12 bases between. Germline loops: CDR1 SGHKS, CDR2 YYEKEE (reference sequence). CDR3 sequence reads: CASSLEETQNTGELFF. The CDR3, as DNA: TGTGCCAGCAGCTTAGAAGAGACCCAGAACACCGGGGAGCTGTTTTTT.

The V gene is TRBV4-3, the J gene TRBJ2-7; 12 nucleotides line up with TRBD2. The CDR3 totals 16 residues. V lost 4 bases and J lost 2; bases outside the gene matches: 6. Per germline, CDR1 LGHNA and CDR2 YSLEER. As DNA, the CDR3 is TGCGCCAGCAGCCTTCATTGGACTAGCGGGACCTACGAGCAGTACTTC. The encoded protein is CASSLHWTSGTYEQYF.

This clonotype came up a few times. This chain links TRBV7-8 with TRBJ2-2; D is possibly TRBD1 (6 bases). Trimming pared 7 bases from V and 3 bases from J, leaving 15 bases between. The CDR3 covers 15 residues. Germline V CDR1 and CDR2: SGHVS, FQNEAQ. The DNA of the CDR3 is TGTGCCAGCAAGGTCTCCAGGGGTTACACCGGGGAGCTGTTTTTT. This encodes CASKVSRGYTGELFF.